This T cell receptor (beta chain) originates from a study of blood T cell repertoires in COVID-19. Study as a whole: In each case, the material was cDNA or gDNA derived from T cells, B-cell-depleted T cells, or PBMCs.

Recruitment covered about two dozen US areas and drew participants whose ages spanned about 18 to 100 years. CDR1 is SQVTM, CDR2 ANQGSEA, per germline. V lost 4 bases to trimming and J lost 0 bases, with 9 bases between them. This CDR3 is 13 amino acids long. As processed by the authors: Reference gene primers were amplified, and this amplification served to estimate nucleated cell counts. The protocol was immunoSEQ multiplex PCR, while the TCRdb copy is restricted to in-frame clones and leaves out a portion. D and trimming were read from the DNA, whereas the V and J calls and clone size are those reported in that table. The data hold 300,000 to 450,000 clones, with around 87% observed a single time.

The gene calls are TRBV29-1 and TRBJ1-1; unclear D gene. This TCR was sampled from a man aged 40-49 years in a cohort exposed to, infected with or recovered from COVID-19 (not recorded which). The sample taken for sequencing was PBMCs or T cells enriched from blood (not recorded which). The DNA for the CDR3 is TGCAGCGTTGGACAACGGATGAACACTGAAGCTTTCTTT. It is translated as CSVGQRMNTEAFF.